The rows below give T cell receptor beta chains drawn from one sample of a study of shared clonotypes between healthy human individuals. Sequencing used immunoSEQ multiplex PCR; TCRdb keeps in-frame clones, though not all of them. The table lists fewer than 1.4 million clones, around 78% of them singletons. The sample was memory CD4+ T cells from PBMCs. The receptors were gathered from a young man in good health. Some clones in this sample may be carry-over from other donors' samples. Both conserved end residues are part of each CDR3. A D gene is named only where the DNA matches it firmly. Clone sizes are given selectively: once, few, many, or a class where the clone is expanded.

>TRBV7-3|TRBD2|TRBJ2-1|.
TGTGCCAGCAGCCATGCTCCGGGACTAGCGGGAGCGAAGGGTGAGCAGTTCTTC
CASSHAPGLAGAKGEQFF
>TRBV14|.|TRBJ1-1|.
TGTGCCAGCAACCTACAGGGCTTCGGCACTGAAGCTTTCTTT
CASNLQGFGTEAFF
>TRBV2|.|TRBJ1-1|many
TGTGCCAGCAACTTAGCGGGGCTGGAGACTGAAGCTTTCTTT
CASNLAGLETEAFF
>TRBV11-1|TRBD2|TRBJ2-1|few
TGTGCCAGCGGGCAGCGGGAGAGGGGCGGAAATGAGCAGTTCTTC
CASGQRERGGNEQFF
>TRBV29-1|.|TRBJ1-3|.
TGCAGCGTTGACGGGGGGATCGGACTTGACACCATATATTTT
CSVDGGIGLDTIYF
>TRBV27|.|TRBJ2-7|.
TGTGCCAGCAAGGGCGCCGGGCAGGGGGGAGGACCCTACGAGCAGTACTTC
CASKGAGQGGGPYEQYF
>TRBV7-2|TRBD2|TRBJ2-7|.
TGTGCCAGCAGCTCGGTAGCGGGGAGGACCTACGAGCAGTACTTC
CASSSVAGRTYEQYF
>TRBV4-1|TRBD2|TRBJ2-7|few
TGCGCCAGCAGCCAAGCGACTAGCGGGAGCTCCTACGAGCAGTACTTC
CASSQATSGSSYEQYF
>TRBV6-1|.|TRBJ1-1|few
TGTGCCAGCAGTGGTTTAGGGGGTTTGAACACTGAAGCTTTCTTT
CASSGLGGLNTEAFF
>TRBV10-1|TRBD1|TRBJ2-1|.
TGCGCCAGCAGTGAGCGGACAGGGAGCAGTCCTAACAATGAGCAGTTCTTC
CASSERTGSSPNNEQFF